This T cell receptor (beta chain) was identified in a study of regulatory T cells in long-lasting Graves disease. Findings and caveats of the study: Persistent disease samples used TRBV28, TRBJ1-2 and TRBJ2-5 preferentially.

Arm-PCR of CDR3 regions with iRepertoire HTBI primers generated TCR beta libraries. TCRdb re-derived calls from the multiplex PCR reads in MiXCR, one entry per CDR3 protein. The sample records roughly 490,000 distinct CDR3 sequences, around a fifth being singletons. This clonotype was observed at least ten times. Its target is unknown. This CDR3 spans 14 amino acids. Trimming took off 6 bases at V and 5 bases at J, with 11 bases between the two ends. CDR1 is MDHEN, CDR2 SYDVKM, per germline. This sample's time point: persistent/refractory GD, antithyroid drugs over 5 years with positive TRAb. PBMC-extracted RNA yielded the TCR library.

This specimen consisted of peripheral blood mononuclear cells (PBMCs), obtained when the disease was refractory, from a patient treated with antithyroid drugs. The TCR originated in a female donor with Graves disease. The gene calls are TRBV28 and TRBJ1-6, with D unclear. Written as DNA, the CDR3 is TGTGCCAGCAGGGAAGCTAGGGATAATTCACCCCTCCACTTT. This encodes CASREARDNSPLHF.